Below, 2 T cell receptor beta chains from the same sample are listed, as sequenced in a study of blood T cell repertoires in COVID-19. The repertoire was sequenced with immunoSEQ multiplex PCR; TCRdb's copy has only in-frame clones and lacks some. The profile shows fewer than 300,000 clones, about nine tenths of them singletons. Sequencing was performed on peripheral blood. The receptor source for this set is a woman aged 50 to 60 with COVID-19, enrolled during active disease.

The chain's CDR3 is CAWSSRGFADTQYF. The CDR3 DNA sequence: TGTGCCTGGAGCAGTCGGGGGTTCGCAGATACGCAGTATTTT. J is TRBJ2-3 and V is TRBV30; tentatively, D is TRBD2 (6 bases). The CDR3 runs 14 residues. Germline-derived CDR1 and CDR2 are GTSNPN and SVGIG (reference sequence). Trimming cost V 3 bases and J 4 bases, with 14 bases left between them.

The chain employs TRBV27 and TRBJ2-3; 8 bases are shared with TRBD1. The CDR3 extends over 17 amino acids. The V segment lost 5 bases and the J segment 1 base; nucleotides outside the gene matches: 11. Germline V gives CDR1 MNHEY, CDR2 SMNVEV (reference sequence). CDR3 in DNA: TGTGCCAGCAGTGACCGGACAGGGTGGACTGGCACAGATACGCAGTATTTT. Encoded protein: CASSDRTGWTGTDTQYF.